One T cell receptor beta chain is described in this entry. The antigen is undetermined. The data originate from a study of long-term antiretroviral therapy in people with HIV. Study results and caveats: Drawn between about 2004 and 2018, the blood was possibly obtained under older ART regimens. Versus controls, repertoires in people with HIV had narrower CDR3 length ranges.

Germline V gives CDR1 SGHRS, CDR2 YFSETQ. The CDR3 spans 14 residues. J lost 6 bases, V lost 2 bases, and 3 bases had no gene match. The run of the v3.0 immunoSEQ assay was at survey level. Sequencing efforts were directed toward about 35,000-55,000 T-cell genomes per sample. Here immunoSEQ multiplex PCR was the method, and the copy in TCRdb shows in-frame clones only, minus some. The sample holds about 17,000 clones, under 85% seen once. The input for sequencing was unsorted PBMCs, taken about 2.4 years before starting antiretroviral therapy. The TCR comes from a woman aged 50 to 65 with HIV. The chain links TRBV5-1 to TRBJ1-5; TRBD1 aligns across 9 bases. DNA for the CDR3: TGCGCCAGCAGCTTAACAGGGGGCCCTCAGCCCCAGCATTTT. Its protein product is CASSLTGGPQPQHF. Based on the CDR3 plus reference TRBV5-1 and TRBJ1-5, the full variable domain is KAGVTQTPRYLIKTRGQQVTLSCSPISGHRSVSWYQQTPGQGLQFLFEYFSETQRNKGNFPGRFSGRQFSNSRSEMNVSTLELGDSALYLCASSLTGGPQPQHFGDGTRLSIL.